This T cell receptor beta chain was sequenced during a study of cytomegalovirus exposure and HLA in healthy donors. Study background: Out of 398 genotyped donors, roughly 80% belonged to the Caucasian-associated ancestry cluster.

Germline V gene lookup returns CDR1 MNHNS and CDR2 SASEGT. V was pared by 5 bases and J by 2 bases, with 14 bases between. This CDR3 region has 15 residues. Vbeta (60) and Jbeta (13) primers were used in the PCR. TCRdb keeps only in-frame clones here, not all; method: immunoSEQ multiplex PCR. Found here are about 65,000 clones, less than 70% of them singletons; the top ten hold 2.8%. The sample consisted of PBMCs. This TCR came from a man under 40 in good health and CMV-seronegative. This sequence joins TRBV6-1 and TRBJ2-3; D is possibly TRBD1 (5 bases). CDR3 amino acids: CASSRTTGFTDTQYF. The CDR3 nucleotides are TGTGCCAGCAGTCGAACTACAGGATTCACAGATACGCAGTATTTT.